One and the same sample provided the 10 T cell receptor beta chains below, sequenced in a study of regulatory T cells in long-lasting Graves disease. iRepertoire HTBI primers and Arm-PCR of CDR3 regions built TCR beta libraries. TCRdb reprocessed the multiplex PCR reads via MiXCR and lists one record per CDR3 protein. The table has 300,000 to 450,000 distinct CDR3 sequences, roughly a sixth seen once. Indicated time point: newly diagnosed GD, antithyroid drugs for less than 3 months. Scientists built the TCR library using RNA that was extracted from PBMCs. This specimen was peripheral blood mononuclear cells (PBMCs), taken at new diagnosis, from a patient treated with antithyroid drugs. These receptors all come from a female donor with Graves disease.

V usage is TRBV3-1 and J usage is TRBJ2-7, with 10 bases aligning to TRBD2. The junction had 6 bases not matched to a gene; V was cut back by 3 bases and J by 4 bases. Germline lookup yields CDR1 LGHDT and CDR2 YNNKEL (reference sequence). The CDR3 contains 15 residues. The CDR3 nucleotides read TGTGCCAGCAGCCACTCTAGCGGGAGAGTGTACGAGCAGTACTTC. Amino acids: CASSHSSGRVYEQYF.

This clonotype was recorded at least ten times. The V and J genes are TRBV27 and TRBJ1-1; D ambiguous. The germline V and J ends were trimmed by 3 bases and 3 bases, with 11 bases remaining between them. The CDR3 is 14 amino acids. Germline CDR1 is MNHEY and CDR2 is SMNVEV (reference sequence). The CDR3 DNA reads TGTGCCAGCAGTTTCGGGTTTTTGGACACTGAAGCTTTCTTT. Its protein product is CASSFGFLDTEAFF.

The CDR3 loop reads CASSMDRRLASYEQYF. CDR3 bases: TGTGCCAGCAGTATGGATAGGCGCCTGGCCTCCTACGAGCAGTACTTC. This chain links TRBV28 with TRBJ2-7, with D uncertain. The CDR3 runs 16 residues. With 5 bases removed from V and 0 bases from J, the gap between germline ends came to 17 bases. Germline loops: CDR1 MDHEN, CDR2 SYDVKM.

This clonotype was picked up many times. Here the CDR3 reads CASSLWLGPGDSPLHF. For the CDR3, the DNA is TGTGCCAGCAGCTTATGGCTTGGCCCCGGGGATTCACCCCTCCACTTT. This chain connects TRBV7-9 to TRBJ1-6, with D unclear. This CDR3 comprises 16 residues. The V and J ends lost 2 bases and 8 bases respectively, with 16 bases between them. Looked up from germline, CDR1 is SEHNR and CDR2 is FQNEAQ (reference sequence).

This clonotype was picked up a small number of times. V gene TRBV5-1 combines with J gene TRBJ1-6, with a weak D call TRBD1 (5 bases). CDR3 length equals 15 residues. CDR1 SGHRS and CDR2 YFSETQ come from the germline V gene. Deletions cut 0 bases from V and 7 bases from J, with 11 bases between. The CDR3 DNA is TGCGCCAGCAGCTTGGAGACAGTCAACAATTCACCCCTCCACTTT. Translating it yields CASSLETVNNSPLHF. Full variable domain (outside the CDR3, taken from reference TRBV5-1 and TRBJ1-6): KAGVTQTPRYLIKTRGQQVTLSCSPISGHRSVSWYQQTPGQGLQFLFEYFSETQRNKGNFPGRFSGRQFSNSRSEMNVSTLELGDSALYLCASSLETVNNSPLHFGNGTRLTVT.

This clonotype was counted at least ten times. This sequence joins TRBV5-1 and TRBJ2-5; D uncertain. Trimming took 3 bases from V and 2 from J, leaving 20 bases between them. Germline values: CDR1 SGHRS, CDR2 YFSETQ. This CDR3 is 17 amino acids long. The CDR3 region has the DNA TGCGCCAGCAGCTCAGGAAATTCTGCGACAAATCAAGAGACCCAGTACTTC. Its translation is CASSSGNSATNQETQYF.

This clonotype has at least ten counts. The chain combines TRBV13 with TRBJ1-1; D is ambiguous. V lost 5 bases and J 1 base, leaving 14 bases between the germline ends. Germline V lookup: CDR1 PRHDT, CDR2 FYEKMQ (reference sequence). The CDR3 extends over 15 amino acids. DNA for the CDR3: TGTGCCAGCAGCCCCCTACAGCCACCGAACACTGAAGCTTTCTTT. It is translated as CASSPLQPPNTEAFF.

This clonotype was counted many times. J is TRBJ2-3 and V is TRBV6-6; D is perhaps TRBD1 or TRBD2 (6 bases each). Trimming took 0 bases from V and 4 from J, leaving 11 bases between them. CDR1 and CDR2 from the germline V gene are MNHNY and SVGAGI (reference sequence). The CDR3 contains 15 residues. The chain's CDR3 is CASSYSGGRADTQYF. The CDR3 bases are TGTGCCAGCAGTTACTCGGGGGGCAGAGCAGATACGCAGTATTTT.

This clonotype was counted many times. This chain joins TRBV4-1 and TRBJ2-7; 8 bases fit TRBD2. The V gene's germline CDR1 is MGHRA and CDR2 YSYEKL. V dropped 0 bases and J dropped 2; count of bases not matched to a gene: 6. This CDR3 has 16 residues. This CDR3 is CASSQDRGGQPYEQYF. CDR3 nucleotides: TGCGCCAGCAGCCAAGATCGGGGGGGGCAGCCCTACGAGCAGTACTTC.

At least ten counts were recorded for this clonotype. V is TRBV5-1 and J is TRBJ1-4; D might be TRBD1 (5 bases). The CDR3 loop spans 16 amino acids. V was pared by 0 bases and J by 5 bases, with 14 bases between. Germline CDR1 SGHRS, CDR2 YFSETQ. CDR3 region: CASSLALGGKNEKLFF. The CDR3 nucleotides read TGCGCCAGCAGCTTGGCCCTTGGGGGAAAGAATGAAAAACTGTTTTTT.